The text below deals with one TCR beta chain. Its antigen is currently not known. The record has no base qualities; no much larger clone is one base away. This sample was taken from a study of T cell repertoires in cytomegalovirus infection (dated by TCRdb to the late 2010s). In the study overall: Donor HLA type was relevant to the analysis, as public TCR beta signatures indicated carriage of CMV infection together with the matching HLA type. Overall study outcomes, separate from this receptor: The ex vivo response was dominated by HLA-C-restricted CMV-specific TCR beta clonotypes, which also provided the single most frequent clonotype in two of eight donors. In both this cohort and an independent roughly 330-donor cohort, the cumulative frequency of public TCR beta family members distinguished carriers of CMV infection plus the relevant HLA type.

The CDR3 numbers 14 residues from cysteine through phenylalanine. Only the CDR3 DNA stays, 42 bases, in frame from base 1. V is clipped by 0 bases and J by 7 bases, and the sequence between their germline boundaries is 13 bases long. For CDR1 and CDR2, the germline V gene (reference sequence) lists SGHKS and YYEKEE. The sequencer listed for this sample is Illumina HiSeq 1500. TCRdb itself trimmed the public reads at Q25 with fastp, ran MiXCR and retained productive beta chains. When rows share a CDR3 protein, they turn into one entry using the most common DNA and genes. For this sample the table gives roughly 500,000 distinct CDR3 sequences, of which 15% to 20% were detected only once. Of the sample, 20% to 30% falls within the top ten clones.

The V gene is TRBV5-5 and the J gene is TRBJ1-1, with a weak D call of TRBD1 (6 bases match). Sequenced material: CD8+ T cells from PBMCs. This TCR came from a human donor in good health (CMV status not recorded). Some clones in this sample may be carry-over from other donors' samples. The sequenced DNA: TGTGCCAGCAGCTTGGGCAGGGGATATGATGAAGCTTTCTTT. Its protein product is CASSLGRGYDEAFF.